This TCR beta chain was sequenced during a study of identical twins. This CDR3 region has 17 residues. Germline V gives CDR1 DFQATT, CDR2 SNEGSKA (reference sequence). J gave up 5 bases and V 6 bases, and 18 bases lay outside the gene matches. TCRdb redid the calling of the 5' RACE reads with MiXCR, one entry per CDR3 protein. The repertoire holds some 690,000 distinct CDR3 sequences, less than 25% seen once, with 4% to 5.5% in the top ten. Findings and limits, study-wide: Not following the same donors, the study drew its conclusions from cross-sectional statistical analysis. Within twin pairs, the out-of-frame alpha sequences they shared showed excess low generation probability.

On this clonotype itself: Antigen unknown.

This same sample was also taken into another study, of T cells expressing NK-cell markers. From that report: The authors derived TCR beta repertoires from sorted CD3+CD56+NKG2C+, CD3+CD56+NKG2C- and CD3+CD56-NKG2C+ T cells. There remained a lack of clarity about HCMV specificity of expanded NKG2C+ T cell clones.

The chain couples TRBV20-1 to TRBJ2-5, with TRBD2 matching over 10 bases. What was sequenced was PBMCs. This sequence originates from a woman aged 18-35 years in good health. CDR3 bases: TGCAGTGCCACCTCTCATACTGTAGCGGGAGGCGTGGAGACCCAGTACTTC. This gives the protein CSATSHTVAGGVETQYF.